The present TCR beta chain was sequenced within a study of blood T cell repertoires in COVID-19. Across the whole study: The study drew acute and convalescent COVID-19 samples from the United States, Italy and Spain. T cells, B-cell-depleted T cells, or PBMCs supplied cDNA or gDNA.

Original analysis: Amplifying reference gene primers gave estimates of nucleated cell counts. Produced via immunoSEQ multiplex PCR; TCRdb's table is partial and in-frame only. D and trimming were read from the DNA, whereas the V and J calls and clone size are those reported in that table. The sample shows 150,000 to 200,000 clones, roughly 86% of them seen only once. V was clipped by 2 bases and J by 1 base, with 9 bases between them. The germline V gene encodes CDR1 MNHEY and CDR2 SVGAGI. The CDR3 sequence is 14 residues long. This receptor was identified in a man between 65 and 80 years old with acute or convalescent COVID-19. The chain carries TRBV6-5 and TRBJ2-7; no clear D gene. The sequencing input was peripheral blood. The CDR3: CASSYTPDSYEQYF. For the CDR3, the DNA is TGTGCCAGCAGTTACACCCCAGATTCCTACGAGCAGTACTTC.